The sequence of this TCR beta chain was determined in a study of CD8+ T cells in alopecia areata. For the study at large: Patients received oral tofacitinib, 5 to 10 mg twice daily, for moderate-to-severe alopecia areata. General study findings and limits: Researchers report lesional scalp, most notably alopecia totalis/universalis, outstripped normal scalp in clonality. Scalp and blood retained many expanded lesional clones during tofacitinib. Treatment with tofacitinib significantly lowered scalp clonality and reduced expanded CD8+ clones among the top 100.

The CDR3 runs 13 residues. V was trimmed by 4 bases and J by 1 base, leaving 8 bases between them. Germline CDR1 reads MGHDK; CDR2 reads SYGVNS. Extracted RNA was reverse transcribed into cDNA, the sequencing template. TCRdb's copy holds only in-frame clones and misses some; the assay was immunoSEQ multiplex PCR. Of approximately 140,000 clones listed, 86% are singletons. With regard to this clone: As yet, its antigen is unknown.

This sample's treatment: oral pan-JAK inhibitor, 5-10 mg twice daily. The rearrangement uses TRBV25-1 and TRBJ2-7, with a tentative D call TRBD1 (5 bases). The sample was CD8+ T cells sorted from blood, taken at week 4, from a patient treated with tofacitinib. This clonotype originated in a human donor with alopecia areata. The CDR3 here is CASSVTESYEQYF. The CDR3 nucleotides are TGTGCCAGCAGTGTGACAGAATCCTACGAGCAGTACTTC.